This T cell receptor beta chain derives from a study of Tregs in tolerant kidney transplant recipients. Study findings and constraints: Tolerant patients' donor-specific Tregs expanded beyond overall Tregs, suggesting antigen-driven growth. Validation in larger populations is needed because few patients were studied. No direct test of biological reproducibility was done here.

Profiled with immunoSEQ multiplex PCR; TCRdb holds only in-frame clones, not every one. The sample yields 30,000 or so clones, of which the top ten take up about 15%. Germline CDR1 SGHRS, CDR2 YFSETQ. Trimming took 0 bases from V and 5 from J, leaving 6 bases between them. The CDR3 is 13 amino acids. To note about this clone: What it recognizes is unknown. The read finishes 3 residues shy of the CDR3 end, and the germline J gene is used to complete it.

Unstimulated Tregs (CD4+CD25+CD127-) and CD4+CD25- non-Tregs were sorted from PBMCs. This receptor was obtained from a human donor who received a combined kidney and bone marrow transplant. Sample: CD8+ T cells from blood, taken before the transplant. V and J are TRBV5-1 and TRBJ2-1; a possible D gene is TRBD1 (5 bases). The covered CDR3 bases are TGCGCCAGCAGCTTGGCAGGGAACAATGAG. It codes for CASSLAGNNE. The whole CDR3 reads CASSLAGNNEQFF.